The rows below give T cell receptor beta chains drawn from one sample of a study of identical twins. Each CDR3 protein is one row after TCRdb ran MiXCR on the 5' RACE reads. The sample includes some 500,000 distinct CDR3 sequences, around 20% of them seen just once. This sample also appeared in a second study, on T cells expressing NK-cell markers.

The sequencing sample was made of CD4+ T cells sorted from blood. These receptors were taken from a woman between 18 and 29 years old in good health. Both conserved end residues are part of each CDR3. D genes are given only for firm matches.

V gene,D gene,J gene,CDR3 protein
TRBV7-9,TRBD1,TRBJ2-5,CASSTGTGSGETQYF
TRBV10-2,.,TRBJ2-5,CASSVGLTSETQYF
TRBV10-2,.,TRBJ2-5,CATINGYQETQYF
TRBV25-1,TRBD2,TRBJ2-5,CASSRGLAGQETQYF
TRBV25-1,TRBD2,TRBJ2-1,CASSGAPGSGPYNEQFF
TRBV15,.,TRBJ1-4,CATSRALNEKLFF
TRBV20-1,TRBD2,TRBJ2-7,CSARQSGLAALYEQYF
TRBV12-3/TRBV12-4,TRBD1,TRBJ1-2,CASRGTASNYGYTF
TRBV5-8,.,TRBJ1-1,CASSLGGGAAFF
TRBV7-2,TRBD2,TRBJ2-3,CASSFQRGTADTQYF
TRBV10-3,.,TRBJ2-2,CAISDRAYTGELFF
TRBV15,TRBD2,TRBJ2-5,CATSMGLAGGTKETQYF
TRBV10-3,.,TRBJ2-1,CAISAREGNEQFF
TRBV12-3/TRBV12-4,TRBD2,TRBJ2-1,CASSSRLANNEQFF
TRBV5-4,.,TRBJ1-5,CASSLEGFQPQHF
TRBV5-1,.,TRBJ2-2,CASKQGSTGELFF
TRBV5-1,.,TRBJ2-3,CASSLVGLGRDTQYF
TRBV5-1,.,TRBJ1-1,CASSSDGGEKAFF